This is a list of T cell receptor beta chains from one sample in a study of blood T cells in healthy people across ages. MiXCR, run by TCRdb on the 5' RACE reads, gives a single entry per CDR3 protein. Here the sample spans approximately 1.5 million distinct CDR3 sequences, approximately 43% being singletons. Sequencing input: blood. All receptors derive from a woman aged 18-29 years in good health. Both conserved end residues are part of each CDR3. The order of the fields is D gene, clone size, J gene, CDR3 length, V gene, CDR3 protein, CDR3 DNA. D genes are given only for firm matches. A row's size may be missing; if present it is once, few, many or a size class.

. few TRBJ2-1 18 TRBV7-8 CASSNRWTRPSSYNEQFF TGTGCCAGCAGCAACCGCTGGACAAGACCCAGCTCCTACAATGAGCAGTTCTTC
TRBD1 few TRBJ1-2 16 TRBV6-5 CASSYGTGVAFYGYTF TGTGCCAGCAGTTACGGGACAGGGGTAGCCTTCTATGGCTACACCTTC
TRBD1 . TRBJ2-3 14 TRBV20-1 CSASGTGLTDTQYF TGCAGTGCCTCCGGGACAGGCCTCACAGATACGCAGTATTTT
TRBD1 many TRBJ1-5 15 TRBV6-5 CASSYSQGGNQPQHF TGTGCCAGCAGTTACTCCCAGGGGGGCAATCAGCCCCAGCATTTT
. . TRBJ2-7 15 TRBV20-1 CSARAEGGAINEQYF TGCAGTGCTAGAGCTGAGGGGGGGGCGATTAACGAGCAGTACTTC
. few TRBJ2-1 19 TRBV27 CASSPPRAATEGSYNEQFF TGTGCCAGCAGTCCCCCGCGGGCAGCCACGGAAGGGTCCTACAATGAGCAGTTCTTC
. . TRBJ2-2 14 TRBV20-1 CSAQAVSSTGELFF TGCAGTGCCCAGGCGGTTTCAAGCACCGGGGAGCTGTTTTTT
. . TRBJ2-3 17 TRBV7-9 CASRPYGLSPFTDTQYF TGTGCCAGCAGGCCATATGGTTTAAGCCCGTTCACAGATACGCAGTATTTT
TRBD1 . TRBJ2-7 15 TRBV20-1 CSAPEMGQGVYEQYF TGCAGTGCCCCAGAGATGGGACAGGGTGTCTACGAGCAGTACTTC
TRBD1 . TRBJ2-7 15 TRBV6-2/TRBV6-3 CASSDRGTGSYEQYF TGTGCCAGCAGCGACAGGGGGACAGGGTCCTACGAGCAGTACTTC
TRBD2 few TRBJ2-1 15 TRBV20-1 CSANPGTSGRYEQFF TGCAGTGCAAACCCCGGGACTAGCGGACGGTATGAGCAGTTCTTC